What follows are 23 T cell receptor beta chains derived from one specimen sequenced in a study of T cell repertoires in cytomegalovirus infection. These TCRs' antigens remain unknown. TCRdb re-called the reads through MiXCR, storing one row per CDR3 protein. The sample has under 70,000 distinct CDR3 sequences, more than 25% seen once. The source material was PBMCs, sequenced either directly or after in vitro stimulation (not recorded which). The source of these receptors is a human donor in good health (CMV status not recorded). Some clones in this sample may be carry-over from other donors' samples.

The chain couples TRBV5-6 to TRBJ2-2, with 8 bases lining up with TRBD2. The ends lost 1 base at V and 6 bases at J; junction bases unmatched: 8. Looked up from germline, CDR1 is SGHDT and CDR2 is YYEEEE. The CDR3 length is 16 residues. The CDR3 protein is CASSLLGSGNSGELFF. In DNA, the CDR3 is TGTGCCAGCAGCTTGTTGGGTAGCGGGAATTCCGGGGAGCTGTTTTTT.

This clonotype was observed a handful of times. V is TRBV10-2 and J is TRBJ2-3; maybe TRBD2 (5 bases). This CDR3 is 14 amino acids long. CDR1 WSHSY and CDR2 SAAADI come from the germline V gene. The ends were cut back, 6 bases at V and 2 bases at J, with 12 bases in the middle. CDR3: CASSKRSDTDTQYF. DNA for the CDR3: TGCGCCAGCAGCAAGCGGTCTGACACAGATACGCAGTATTTT.

This clonotype was seen a handful of times. This chain links TRBV7-6 with TRBJ2-1, with D perhaps being TRBD1 or TRBD2 (5 bases each). V lost 2 bases to trimming and J lost 1 base, with 9 bases between them. The germline V gene encodes CDR1 SGHVS and CDR2 FNYEAQ. This CDR3 comprises 15 residues. This CDR3 is CASSLSGQSYNEQFF. The CDR3 nucleotides read TGTGCCAGCAGCTTAAGCGGACAATCCTACAATGAGCAGTTCTTC.

In its sample, this clonotype was seen a few times. The chain combines TRBV7-9 with TRBJ1-1; tentative D call: TRBD1 (5 bases). CDR1 and CDR2 (germline): SEHNR, FQNEAQ (reference sequence). Between the trimmed V and J ends, which lost 3 bases and 5 bases, there was a span of 10 bases. There are 13 residues in the CDR3. The CDR3 region is CASSFGGITEAFF. In DNA form, the CDR3 reads TGTGCCAGCAGCTTCGGGGGTATTACTGAAGCTTTCTTT.

This clonotype was seen only a few times. V usage is TRBV5-4 and J usage is TRBJ2-5; D is unresolved. Germline lookup yields CDR1 SGHNT and CDR2 YYREEE (reference sequence). The V gene lost 2 bases and the J gene lost 3 bases, with 11 bases spanning the gap. CDR3 length: 14 residues. The CDR3 protein is CASSFPLTEETQYF. CDR3 coding DNA: TGTGCCAGCAGCTTCCCTCTAACAGAAGAGACCCAGTACTTC.

The chain employs TRBV20-1 and TRBJ2-3; D not resolved. Per the germline V gene, CDR1 is DFQATT and CDR2 is SNEGSKA (reference sequence). Trimming pared 3 bases from V and 2 bases from J, leaving 15 bases between. This CDR3 has 15 amino acids. CDR3 in DNA: TGCAGTGCTAGGTCGTGGACCATACCCACAGATACGCAGTATTTT. Amino acids: CSARSWTIPTDTQYF.

This clonotype was seen more than once but under ten times. The rearrangement links TRBV14 to TRBJ2-4; D is possibly TRBD1 (5 bases). Germline V lookup: CDR1 SGHDN, CDR2 FVKESK. The length of the CDR3 is 15 residues. Trimming stripped 3 bases from V and 1 base from J, with 10 bases between. In nucleotides, the CDR3 is TGTGCCAGCAGCCAGTGGGGCAGGGCCAAAAACATTCAGTACTTC. Its translation: CASSQWGRAKNIQYF.

This clonotype is labeled large. The chain carries TRBV4-3 and TRBJ1-5; D possibly corresponds to TRBD1 (5 bases). The CDR3 is made up of 20 amino acids. V was shortened by 0 bases and J by 1 base, with 22 bases between the two germline ends. The germline CDR1 and CDR2 sequences are LGHNA and YSLEER. The CDR3 loop is CASSQDYGTDTLFSNQPQHF. In DNA form, the CDR3 reads TGCGCCAGCAGCCAAGATTATGGGACGGATACACTTTTCAGCAATCAGCCCCAGCATTTT.

The rearrangement uses TRBV6-2 or TRBV6-3 and TRBJ2-1; possible D gene TRBD1, 6 bases. V shed 7 bases and J shed 3 bases, with 16 bases lying between them. CDR3 length equals 15 residues. CDR1 is MNHEY and CDR2 is SVGEGT in the germline V gene. The CDR3 DNA sequence: TGTGCCAGCACAAAGGGGGAACCCTACTACAATGAGCAGTTCTTC. Amino acids: CASTKGEPYYNEQFF.

The chain couples TRBV6-8 to TRBJ2-2; D is tentatively TRBD1 or TRBD2 (7 bases each). The CDR3 has 16 residues. With 6 bases removed from V and 1 base from J, the gap between germline ends came to 15 bases. The V gene's germline CDR1 is MNHGY and CDR2 SAAAGT. The CDR3 loop reads CASRRGRGGNTGELFF. CDR3 DNA sequence: TGTGCCAGCAGGAGGGGGCGCGGGGGGAACACCGGGGAGCTGTTTTTT.

V is TRBV6-1 and J is TRBJ2-7; a possible D gene is TRBD1 (6 bases). The germline gives CDR1 MNHNS, CDR2 SASEGT. This CDR3 is 14 amino acids long. The germline V and J ends were trimmed by 7 bases and 1 base, with 14 bases remaining between them. CDR3 in DNA: TGTGCCAGCACCCGCCTACAGGGATCCTACGAGCAGTACTTC. Translation gives CASTRLQGSYEQYF.

The genes are TRBV11-2 and TRBJ2-7; the D gene could be TRBD1 or TRBD2 (5 bases each). The CDR3 totals 12 residues. Trimming took off 4 bases at V and 8 bases at J, with 12 bases between the two ends. Germline lookup yields CDR1 SGHAT and CDR2 FQNNGV. CDR3 sequence (DNA): TGTGCCAGCAGCTCCCCCGGGGCGAAGCAGTACTTC. Its translation: CASSSPGAKQYF.

The V gene is TRBV20-1, the J gene TRBJ2-1; 12 bases line up with TRBD2. This CDR3 region has 17 residues. With 0 bases clipped from V and 10 bases from J, the junction kept 13 bases outside the gene matches. Germline V gives CDR1 DFQATT, CDR2 SNEGSKA (reference sequence). CDR3 in amino acids: CSARDRASGRGGGEQFF. In DNA, the CDR3 is TGCAGTGCTAGAGATAGAGCTAGCGGGAGGGGAGGAGGCGAGCAGTTCTTC.

This clonotype was recorded only once. The chain joins TRBV28 to TRBJ1-2, with a possible D match to TRBD1 (6 bases). CDR3 length: 11 residues. Germline values: CDR1 MDHEN, CDR2 SYDVKM. With 10 bases removed from V and 8 bases from J, the gap between germline ends came to 14 bases. For the CDR3, the DNA is TGTGCCACCACAGGGACGGGGGGCTACACCTTC. This codes for CATTGTGGYTF.

The chain has TRBV6-5 and TRBJ2-1; D is unclear. Germline CDR1 and CDR2: MNHEY and SVGAGI. The CDR3 has 16 residues. The germline V and J ends were trimmed by 0 bases and 6 bases, with 15 bases remaining between them. CDR3 sequence: CASSYSFPPMGNEQFF. Written as DNA, the CDR3 is TGTGCCAGCAGTTACTCTTTCCCTCCCATGGGCAATGAGCAGTTCTTC.

The V gene is TRBV12-3 or TRBV12-4, the J gene TRBJ2-1, with D unresolved. Trimming stripped 8 bases from V and 7 bases from J, with 9 bases between. The CDR3 spans 11 residues. Here the CDR3 reads CASVGRNEQFF. DNA of the CDR3: TGTGCCAGCGTCGGACGGAATGAGCAGTTCTTC.

The V and J genes are TRBV19 and TRBJ1-1; maybe TRBD1 (5 bases). The germline gives CDR1 LNHDA, CDR2 SQIVND (reference sequence). V was trimmed by 3 bases and J by 0 bases, leaving 14 bases between them. The CDR3 length is 16 residues. CDR3 coding DNA: TGTGCCAGTAGTATCGGCCGGACAACCATGAACACTGAAGCTTTCTTT. This gives the protein CASSIGRTTMNTEAFF.

This clonotype was observed many times. This chain links TRBV7-9 with TRBJ2-1; D is perhaps TRBD1 (7 bases). Germline lookup yields CDR1 SEHNR and CDR2 FQNEAQ (reference sequence). The V end was cut by 5 bases, the J end by 5 bases, with 13 bases between. The CDR3 length is 14 residues. In DNA form, the CDR3 reads TGTGCCAGCAGCCGCGGGGACAGCCACAATGAGCAGTTCTTC. It codes for CASSRGDSHNEQFF.

This clonotype has just a few counts. J is TRBJ2-6 and V is TRBV5-4; D is perhaps TRBD1 (5 bases). The CDR3 runs 19 residues. Germline V CDR1 and CDR2: SGHNT, YYREEE (reference sequence). V was clipped by 1 base and J by 0 bases, with 17 bases between them. CDR3 bases: TGTGCCAGCAGCTTGAGCTTGGGGCGGCTGACCTCTGGGGCCAACGTCCTGACTTTC. Translated: CASSLSLGRLTSGANVLTF.

The J gene is TRBJ2-3, the V gene TRBV7-2, with D possibly TRBD1 on 6 matching bases. This CDR3 has 15 amino acids. CDR1 and CDR2 (germline): SGHTA, FQGNSA. The V gene lost 5 bases and the J gene lost 5 bases, with 17 bases spanning the gap. CDR3 in amino acids: CASSTTGLGRDTQYF. The DNA of the CDR3 is TGTGCCAGCAGCACAACAGGGCTTGGGCGAGATACGCAGTATTTT.

This clonotype was observed many times. The CDR3 loop reads CSVAGVGNTGYNEQFF. DNA of the CDR3: TGCAGCGTTGCGGGCGTCGGGAACACGGGCTACAATGAGCAGTTCTTC. The genes are TRBV29-1 and TRBJ2-1; D is perhaps TRBD2 (5 bases). CDR1 SQVTM and CDR2 ANQGSEA come from the germline V gene. The CDR3 loop spans 16 amino acids. V lost 4 bases to trimming and J lost 3 bases, with 19 bases between them.

In this sample, this clonotype turned up a few times. This chain joins TRBV6-5 and TRBJ2-7; 7 bases agree with TRBD2. Germline trimming cut 10 bases from V and 2 bases from J; bases unmatched to any gene: 8. Germline V CDR1 and CDR2: MNHEY, SVGAGI. The CDR3 has 13 amino acids. CDR3 amino acids: CATKREVAYEQYF. The CDR3, as DNA: TGTGCCACCAAACGGGAGGTCGCCTACGAGCAGTACTTC.

The rearrangement links TRBV29-1 to TRBJ1-4; D is undetermined. This CDR3 has 13 residues. Trimming stripped 6 bases from V and 0 bases from J, with 8 bases between. Germline CDR1 SQVTM, CDR2 ANQGSEA. CDR3 loop: CSVISSTNEKLFF. The CDR3 DNA follows: TGCAGCGTGATCAGTTCAACTAATGAAAAACTGTTTTTT.